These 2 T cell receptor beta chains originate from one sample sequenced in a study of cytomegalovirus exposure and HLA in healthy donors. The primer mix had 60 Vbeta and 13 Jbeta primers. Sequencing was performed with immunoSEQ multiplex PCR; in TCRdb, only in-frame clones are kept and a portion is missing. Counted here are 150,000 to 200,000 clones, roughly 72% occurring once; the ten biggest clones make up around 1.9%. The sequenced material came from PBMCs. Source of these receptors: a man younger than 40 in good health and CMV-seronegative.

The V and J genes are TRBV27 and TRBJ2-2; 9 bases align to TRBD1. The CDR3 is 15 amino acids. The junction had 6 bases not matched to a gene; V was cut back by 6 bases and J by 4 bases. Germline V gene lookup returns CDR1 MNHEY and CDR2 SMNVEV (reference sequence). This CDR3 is CASRPGTGSTGELFF. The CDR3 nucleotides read TGTGCCAGCAGGCCCGGGACAGGGTCCACCGGGGAGCTGTTTTTT.

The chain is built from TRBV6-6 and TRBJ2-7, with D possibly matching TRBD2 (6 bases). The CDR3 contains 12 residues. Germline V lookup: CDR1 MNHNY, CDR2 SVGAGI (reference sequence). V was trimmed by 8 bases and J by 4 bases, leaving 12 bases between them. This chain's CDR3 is CASRGGQYEQYF. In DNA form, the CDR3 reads TGTGCCAGCCGAGGAGGGCAGTACGAGCAGTACTTC.